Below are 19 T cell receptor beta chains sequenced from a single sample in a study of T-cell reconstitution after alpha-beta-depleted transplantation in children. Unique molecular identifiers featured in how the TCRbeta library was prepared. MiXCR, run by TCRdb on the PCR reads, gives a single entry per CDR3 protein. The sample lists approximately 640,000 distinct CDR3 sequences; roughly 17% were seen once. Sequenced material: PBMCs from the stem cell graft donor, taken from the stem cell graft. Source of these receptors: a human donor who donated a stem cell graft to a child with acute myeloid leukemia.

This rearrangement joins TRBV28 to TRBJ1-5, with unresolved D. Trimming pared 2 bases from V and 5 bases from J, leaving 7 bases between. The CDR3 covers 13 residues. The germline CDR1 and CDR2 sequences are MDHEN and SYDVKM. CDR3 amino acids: CASSLREHQPQHF. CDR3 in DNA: TGTGCCAGCAGTTTACGGGAGCATCAGCCCCAGCATTTT.

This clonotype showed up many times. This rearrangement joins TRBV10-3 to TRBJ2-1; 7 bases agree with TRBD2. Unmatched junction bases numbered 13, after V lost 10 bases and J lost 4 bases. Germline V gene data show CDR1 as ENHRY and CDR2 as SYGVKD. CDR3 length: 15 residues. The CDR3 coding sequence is TGTGCCACCGGATCCCTTGCGGGGGATTACAATGAGCAGTTCTTC. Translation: CATGSLAGDYNEQFF.

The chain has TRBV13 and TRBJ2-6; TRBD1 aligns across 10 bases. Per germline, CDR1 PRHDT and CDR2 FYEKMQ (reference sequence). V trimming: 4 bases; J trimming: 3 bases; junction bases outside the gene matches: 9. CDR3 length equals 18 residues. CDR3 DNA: TGTGCCAGCAGCTACGACAGGGGGCGTACTCTTGGGGCCAACGTCCTGACTTTC. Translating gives CASSYDRGRTLGANVLTF.

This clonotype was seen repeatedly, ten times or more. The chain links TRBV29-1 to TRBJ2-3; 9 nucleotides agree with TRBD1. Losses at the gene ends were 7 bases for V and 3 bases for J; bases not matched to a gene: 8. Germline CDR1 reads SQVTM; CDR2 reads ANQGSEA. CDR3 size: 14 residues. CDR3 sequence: CSALGTGWTDTQYF. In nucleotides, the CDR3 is TGCAGCGCCCTAGGGACAGGGTGGACAGATACGCAGTATTTT.

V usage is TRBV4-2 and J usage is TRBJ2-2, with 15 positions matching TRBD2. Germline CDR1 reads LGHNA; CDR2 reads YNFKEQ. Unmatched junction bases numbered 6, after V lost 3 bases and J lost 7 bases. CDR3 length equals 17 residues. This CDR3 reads CASSHGLAGGRDGELFF. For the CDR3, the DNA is TGTGCCAGCAGCCATGGACTAGCGGGGGGGCGTGACGGGGAGCTGTTTTTT.

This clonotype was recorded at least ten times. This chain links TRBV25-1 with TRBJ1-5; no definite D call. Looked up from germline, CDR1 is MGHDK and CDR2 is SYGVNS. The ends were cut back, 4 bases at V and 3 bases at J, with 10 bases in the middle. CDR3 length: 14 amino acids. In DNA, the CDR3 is TGTGCCAGCAGTGGCAGGACCGTCAATCAGCCCCAGCATTTT. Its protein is CASSGRTVNQPQHF.

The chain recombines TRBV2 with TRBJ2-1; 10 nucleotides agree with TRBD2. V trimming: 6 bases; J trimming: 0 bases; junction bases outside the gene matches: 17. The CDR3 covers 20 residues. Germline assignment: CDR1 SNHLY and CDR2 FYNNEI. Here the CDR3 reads CASSATQGTSAQSSYNEQFF. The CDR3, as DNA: TGTGCCAGCAGCGCCACTCAGGGGACTAGCGCTCAGAGCTCCTACAATGAGCAGTTCTTC.

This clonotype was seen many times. The CDR3 DNA sequence: TGCAGCGTTTACACTCCGGACAGGGGCGCTGGCTATGGCTACACCTTC. Translation gives CSVYTPDRGAGYGYTF. V gene TRBV29-1 combines with J gene TRBJ1-2; 9 nucleotides line up with TRBD1. With 5 bases clipped from V and 4 bases from J, the junction kept 14 bases outside the gene matches. The CDR3 is 16 amino acids. Germline loops: CDR1 SQVTM, CDR2 ANQGSEA.

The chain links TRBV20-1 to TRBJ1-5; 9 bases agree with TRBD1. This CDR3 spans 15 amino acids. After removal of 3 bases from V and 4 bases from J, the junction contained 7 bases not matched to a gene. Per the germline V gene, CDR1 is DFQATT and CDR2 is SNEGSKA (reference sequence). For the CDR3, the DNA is TGCAGTGCTAGCCTCGGGACAGGGCTGAATCAGCCCCAGCATTTT. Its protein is CSASLGTGLNQPQHF.

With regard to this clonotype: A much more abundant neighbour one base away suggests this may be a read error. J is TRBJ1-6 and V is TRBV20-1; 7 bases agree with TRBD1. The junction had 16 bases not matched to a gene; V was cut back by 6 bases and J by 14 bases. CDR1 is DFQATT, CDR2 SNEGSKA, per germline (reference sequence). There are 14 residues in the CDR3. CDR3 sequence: CSATTREGATTLHF. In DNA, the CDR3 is TGCAGTGCCACCACACGGGAGGGGGCTACAACCCTCCACTTT.

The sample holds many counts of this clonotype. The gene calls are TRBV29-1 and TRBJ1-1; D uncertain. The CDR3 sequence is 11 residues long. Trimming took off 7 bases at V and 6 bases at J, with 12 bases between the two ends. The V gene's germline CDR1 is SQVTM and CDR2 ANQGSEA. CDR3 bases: TGCAGCGCCGGGGTTTTCGCTGAAGCTTTCTTT. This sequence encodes CSAGVFAEAFF.

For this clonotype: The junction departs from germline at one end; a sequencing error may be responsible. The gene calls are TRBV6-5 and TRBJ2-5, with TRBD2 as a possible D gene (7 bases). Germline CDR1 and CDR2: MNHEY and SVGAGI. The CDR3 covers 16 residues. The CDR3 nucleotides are TGTGCCAGCACTTACGGTCTAGGGGGGGGCCGAGAGACCCAGTACTTC. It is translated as CASTYGLGGGRETQYF.

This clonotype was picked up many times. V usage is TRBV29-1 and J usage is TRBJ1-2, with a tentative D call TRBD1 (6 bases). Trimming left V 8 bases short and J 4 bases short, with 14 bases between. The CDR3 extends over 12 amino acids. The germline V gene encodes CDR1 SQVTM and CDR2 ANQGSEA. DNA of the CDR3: TGCAGCCACCGGGACATGTCCTATGGCTACACCTTC. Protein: CSHRDMSYGYTF.

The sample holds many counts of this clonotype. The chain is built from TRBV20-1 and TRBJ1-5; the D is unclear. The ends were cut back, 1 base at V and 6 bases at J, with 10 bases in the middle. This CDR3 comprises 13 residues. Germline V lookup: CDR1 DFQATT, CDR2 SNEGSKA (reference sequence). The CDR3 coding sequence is TGCAGTGCTAGAGGACCCCCGGGTCAGCCCCAGCATTTT. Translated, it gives CSARGPPGQPQHF.

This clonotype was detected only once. The CDR3 DNA reads TGCGCCAGCACGCAACTAGCGGGGTTTGAGACCCAGTACTTC. Amino acids: CASTQLAGFETQYF. V gene TRBV10-2 combines with J gene TRBJ2-5; 10 bases match TRBD2. CDR3 size: 14 residues. Germline values: CDR1 WSHSY, CDR2 SAAADI. The ends lost 7 bases at V and 5 bases at J; junction bases unmatched: 7.

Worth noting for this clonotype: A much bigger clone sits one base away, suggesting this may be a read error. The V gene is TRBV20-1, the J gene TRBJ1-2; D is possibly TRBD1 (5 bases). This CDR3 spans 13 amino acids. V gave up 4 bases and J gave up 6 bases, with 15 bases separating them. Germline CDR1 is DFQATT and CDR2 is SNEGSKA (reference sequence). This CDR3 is CSANERGDHGYTF. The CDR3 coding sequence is TGCAGTGCTAACGAACGGGGGGACCATGGCTACACCTTC.

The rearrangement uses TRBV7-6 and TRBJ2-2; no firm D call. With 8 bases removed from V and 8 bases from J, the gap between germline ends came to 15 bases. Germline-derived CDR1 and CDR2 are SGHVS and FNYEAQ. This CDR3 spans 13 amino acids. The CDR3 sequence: CASAPQRRGELFF. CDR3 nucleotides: TGTGCCAGCGCCCCACAGCGACGGGGGGAGCTGTTTTTT.

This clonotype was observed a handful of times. CDR3 sequence (DNA): TGCAGTGCTAGAACGAGGAGAAAGACCACAGATACGCAGTATTTT. Translation gives CSARTRRKTTDTQYF. The chain couples TRBV20-1 to TRBJ2-3; D gene uncertain. Deletions cut 2 bases from V and 2 bases from J, with 14 bases between. Germline assignment: CDR1 DFQATT and CDR2 SNEGSKA (reference sequence). CDR3 length equals 15 residues.

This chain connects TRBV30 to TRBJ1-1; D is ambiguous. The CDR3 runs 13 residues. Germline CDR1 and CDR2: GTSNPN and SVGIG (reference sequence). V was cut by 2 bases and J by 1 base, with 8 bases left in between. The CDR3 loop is CAWSLNTNTEAFF. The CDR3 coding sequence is TGTGCCTGGAGTCTGAATACGAACACTGAAGCTTTCTTT. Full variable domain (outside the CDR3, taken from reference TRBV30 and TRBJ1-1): SQTIHQWPATLVQPVGSPLSLECTVEGTSNPNLYWYRQAAGRGLQLLFYSVGIGQISSEVPQNLSASRPQDRQFILSSKKLLLSDSGFYLCAWSLNTNTEAFFGQGTRLTVV.